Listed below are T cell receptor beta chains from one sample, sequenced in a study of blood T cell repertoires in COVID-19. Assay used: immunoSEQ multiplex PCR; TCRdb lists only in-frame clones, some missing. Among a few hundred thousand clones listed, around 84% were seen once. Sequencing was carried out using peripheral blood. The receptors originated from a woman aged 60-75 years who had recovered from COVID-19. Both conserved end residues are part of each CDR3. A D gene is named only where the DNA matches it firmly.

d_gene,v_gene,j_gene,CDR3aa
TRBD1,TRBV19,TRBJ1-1,CASSNGDRRGTEAFF
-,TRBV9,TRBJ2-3,CASSVDLATDTQYF
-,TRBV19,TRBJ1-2,CASIEDSGGSYGYTF
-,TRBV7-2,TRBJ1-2,CASSFLAGNYGYTF
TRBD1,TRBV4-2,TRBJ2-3,CASSQDRDRFSLRTDTQYF
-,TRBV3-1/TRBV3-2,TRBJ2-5,CASSQVKEGETQYF
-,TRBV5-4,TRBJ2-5,CASSLAEGETQYF
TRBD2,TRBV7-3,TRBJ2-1,CASSFSGTSGQDEQFF
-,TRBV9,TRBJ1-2,CASSVEGVNGYTF
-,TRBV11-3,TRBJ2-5,CASSLAGSAGQETQYF
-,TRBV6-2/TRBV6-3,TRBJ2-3,CASSTAGGFTDTQYF
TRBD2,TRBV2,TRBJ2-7,CASRPGLRLDEQYF
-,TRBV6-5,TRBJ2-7,CASSYRETYEQYF
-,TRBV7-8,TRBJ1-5,CASSLGRNPSNQPQHF
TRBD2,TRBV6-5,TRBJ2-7,CASTARDYSSYEQYF
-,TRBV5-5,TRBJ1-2,CASSLDINYGYTF
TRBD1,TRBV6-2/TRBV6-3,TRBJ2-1,CASSPETGQGHNEQFF
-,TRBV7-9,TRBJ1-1,CASSLAGAGDTEAFF
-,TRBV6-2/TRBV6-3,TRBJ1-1,CASSATRQVVPEAFF
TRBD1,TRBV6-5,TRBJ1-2,CASRGTGGRGYTF
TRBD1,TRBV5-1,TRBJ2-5,CASSVQGFGETQYF
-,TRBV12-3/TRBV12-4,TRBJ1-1,CASGPPVLDNPFF
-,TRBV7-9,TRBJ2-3,CASRSGAGTGSQYF
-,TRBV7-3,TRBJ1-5,CASSTLPTGNQPQHF
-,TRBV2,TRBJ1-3,CASSDQGPSGNTIYF
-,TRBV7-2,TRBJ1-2,CASSPGQYGYTF
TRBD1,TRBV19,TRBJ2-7,CASSLPGQRQYF
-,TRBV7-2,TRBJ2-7,CASSLERGINEQYF
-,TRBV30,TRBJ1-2,CAWSAGRGVFGGYTF
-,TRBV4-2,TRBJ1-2,CASSPSEGSYGYTF
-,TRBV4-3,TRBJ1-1,CASSQDLDGGSTEAFF
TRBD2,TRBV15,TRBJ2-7,CATSSIAGGPYEQYF
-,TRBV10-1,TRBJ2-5,CASSADSGGLETQYF
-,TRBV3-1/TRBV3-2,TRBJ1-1,CASSQDRRGTMNTEAFF
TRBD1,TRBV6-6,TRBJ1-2,CASSLPGQHGYTF
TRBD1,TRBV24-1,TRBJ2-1,CATSDASTGGVRNEQFF
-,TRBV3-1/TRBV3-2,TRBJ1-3,CASSSGKTGNTIYF
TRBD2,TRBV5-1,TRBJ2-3,CASSSDEAGVSTDTQYF
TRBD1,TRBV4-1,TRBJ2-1,CASSQGDSIEQFF
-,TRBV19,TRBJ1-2,CASSIDRIANYGYTF
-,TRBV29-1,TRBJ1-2,CSVEGGSYGYTF
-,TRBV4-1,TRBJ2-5,CASSQDPSQAIQETQYF
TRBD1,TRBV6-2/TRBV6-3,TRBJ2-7,CASSYTGQGLYEQYF
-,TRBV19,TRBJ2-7,CASSIASTTTYEQYF
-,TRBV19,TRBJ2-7,CASSLRDNPYEQYF
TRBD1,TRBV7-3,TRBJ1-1,CASSLMGQGAKAFF
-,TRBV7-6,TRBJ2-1,CASSLAGGRYNEQFF
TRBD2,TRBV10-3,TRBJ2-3,CAISESRLAGTDTQYF
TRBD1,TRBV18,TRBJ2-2,CASSRPGQGDTGELFF
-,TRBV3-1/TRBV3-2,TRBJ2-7,CASSQPGTNYEQYF
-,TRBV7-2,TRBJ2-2,CASSFGVYGELFF
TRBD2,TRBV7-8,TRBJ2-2,CASSPRGLAVNTGELFF
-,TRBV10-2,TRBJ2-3,CASSQHRSTDTQYF
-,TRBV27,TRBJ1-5,CASSPTGYHPQHF
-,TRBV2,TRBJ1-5,CASTPVLDQPQHF
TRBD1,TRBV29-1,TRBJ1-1,CSETLTGENTEAFF
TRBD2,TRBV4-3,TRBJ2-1,CASSQEGATSGGYNEQFF
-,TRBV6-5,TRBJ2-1,CASRRLDEQFF